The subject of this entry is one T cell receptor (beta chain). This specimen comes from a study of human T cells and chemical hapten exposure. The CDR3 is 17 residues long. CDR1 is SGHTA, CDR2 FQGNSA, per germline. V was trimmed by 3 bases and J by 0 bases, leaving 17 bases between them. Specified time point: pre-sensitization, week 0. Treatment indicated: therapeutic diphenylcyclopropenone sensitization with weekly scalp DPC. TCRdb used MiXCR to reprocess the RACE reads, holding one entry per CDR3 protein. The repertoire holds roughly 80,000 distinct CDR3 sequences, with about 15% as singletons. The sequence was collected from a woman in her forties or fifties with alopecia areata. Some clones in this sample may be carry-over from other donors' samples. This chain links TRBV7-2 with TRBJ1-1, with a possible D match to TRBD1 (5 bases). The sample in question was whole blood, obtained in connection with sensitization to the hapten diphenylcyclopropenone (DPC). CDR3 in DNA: TGTGCCAGCAGCTTCGGGGCCCTGGGACGGATGAACACTGAAGCTTTCTTT. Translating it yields CASSFGALGRMNTEAFF.